The clone carrying this TCR beta chain was recorded many times. In preparing bulk TCR libraries, previously described methods and listed TCR primers were used. TCRdb independently ran MiXCR on the PCR reads; one entry per CDR3 protein. The sample shows under 11,000 distinct CDR3 sequences, 20% to 25% of them seen only once. The data were obtained in a study of molecular identifiers for immune sequencing clone quantification. CDR1 is SGHVS, CDR2 FNYEAQ, per germline. Trimming took off 2 bases at V and 2 bases at J, with 16 bases between the two ends. CDR3 length: 16 residues. The receptor comes from a human donor in good health. Some libraries in this study had Jurkat cell RNA spiked in. Material for sequencing was naive CD8+ T cells from blood, with Jurkat cell RNA spiked in. Subset given: FACS-sorted CD8+CD4-CCR7+CD45RA+ naive T cells. The chain links TRBV7-6 to TRBJ2-7; possible D gene TRBD1, 7 bases. CDR3 amino acids: CASSLNSGGHTYEQYF. As DNA, the CDR3 is TGTGCCAGCAGCTTAAACTCAGGGGGGCACACCTACGAGCAGTACTTC.